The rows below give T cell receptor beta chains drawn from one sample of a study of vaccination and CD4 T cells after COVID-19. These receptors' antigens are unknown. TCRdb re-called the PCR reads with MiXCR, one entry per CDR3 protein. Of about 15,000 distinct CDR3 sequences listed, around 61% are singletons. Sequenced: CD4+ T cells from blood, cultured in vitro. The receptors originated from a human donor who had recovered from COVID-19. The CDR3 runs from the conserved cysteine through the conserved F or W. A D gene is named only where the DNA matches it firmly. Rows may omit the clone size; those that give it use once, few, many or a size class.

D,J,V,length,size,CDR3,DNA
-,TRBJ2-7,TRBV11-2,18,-,CASSLEGGAGGPGYEQYF,TGTGCCAGCAGCTTGGAAGGTGGCGCCGGGGGGCCTGGGTACGAGCAGTACTTC
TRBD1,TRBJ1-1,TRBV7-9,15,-,CASSDSDRVNTEAFF,TGTGCCAGCAGCGATTCGGACAGGGTGAACACTGAAGCTTTCTTT
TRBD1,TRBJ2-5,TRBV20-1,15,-,CSARDPTGAGETQYF,TGCAGTGCTAGAGACCCGACAGGGGCGGGGGAGACCCAGTACTTC
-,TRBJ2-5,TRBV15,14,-,CATSRDSQKETQYF,TGTGCCACCAGCAGAGATAGCCAGAAAGAGACCCAGTACTTC
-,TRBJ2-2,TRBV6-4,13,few,CASSGGNTGELFF,TGTGCCAGCAGTGGGGGGAACACCGGGGAGCTGTTTTTT
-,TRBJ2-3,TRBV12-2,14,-,CASRLRRSTDTQYF,TGTGCAAGTCGCTTACGGCGGAGCACAGATACGCAGTATTTT
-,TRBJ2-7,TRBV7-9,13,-,CASSLSRDYEQYF,TGTGCCAGCAGCTTAAGTAGAGACTACGAGCAGTACTTC
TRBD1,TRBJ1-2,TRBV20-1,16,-,CSARDGQGASHYGYTF,TGCAGTGCTAGAGATGGACAGGGGGCGTCTCACTATGGCTACACCTTC
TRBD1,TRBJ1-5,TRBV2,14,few,CASNSQGDQMPQHF,TGTGCCAGCAATTCCCAGGGGGACCAAATGCCCCAGCATTTT
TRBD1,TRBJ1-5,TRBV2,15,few,CASTSDRGPGQPQHF,TGTGCCAGCACAAGCGACAGGGGGCCGGGGCAGCCCCAGCATTTT
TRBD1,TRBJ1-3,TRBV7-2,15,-,CASSRDRGFGNTIYF,TGTGCCAGCAGCCGAGACAGGGGGTTCGGAAACACCATATATTTT
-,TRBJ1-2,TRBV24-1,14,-,CATSDYGTSYGYTF,TGTGCCACCAGTGATTATGGGACAAGCTATGGCTACACCTTC
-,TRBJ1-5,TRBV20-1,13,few,CSARGRESQPQHF,TGCAGTGCTAGGGGCAGGGAAAGCCAGCCCCAGCATTTT
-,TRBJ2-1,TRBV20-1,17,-,CSATSGASASSYNEQFF,TGCAGTGCCACGTCTGGGGCTTCAGCAAGCTCCTACAATGAGCAGTTCTTC
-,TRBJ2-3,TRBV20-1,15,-,CSAPLLYTGTDTQYF,TGCAGTGCCCCGCTCCTCTACACCGGCACAGATACGCAGTATTTT
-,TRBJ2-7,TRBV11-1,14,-,CASSLRLQTYEQYF,TGTGCCAGCAGCTTACGGCTCCAAACCTACGAGCAGTACTTC
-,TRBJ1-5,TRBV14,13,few,CASSQGINQPQHF,TGTGCCAGCAGCCAAGGGATCAATCAGCCCCAGCATTTT
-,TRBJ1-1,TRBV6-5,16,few,CASSYHNPGESTEAFF,TGTGCCAGCAGTTACCACAACCCGGGGGAAAGCACTGAAGCTTTCTTT
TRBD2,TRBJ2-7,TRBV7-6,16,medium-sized,CASSLVSSGGPYEQYF,TGTGCCAGCAGCTTAGTGTCCAGCGGGGGACCCTACGAGCAGTACTTC
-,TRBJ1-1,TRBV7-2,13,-,CASSARQATEAFF,TGTGCCAGCAGCGCCCGACAGGCAACTGAAGCTTTCTTT
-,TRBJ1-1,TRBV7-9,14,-,CASTWDGSNTEAFF,TGTGCCAGCACCTGGGACGGTTCGAACACTGAAGCTTTCTTT
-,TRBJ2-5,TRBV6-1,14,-,CASSPRGGQETQYF,TGTGCCAGCAGCCCCCGGGGTGGGCAAGAGACCCAGTACTTC
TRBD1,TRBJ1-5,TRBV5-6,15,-,CASSRRGQRNQPQHF,TGTGCCAGCAGCCGGAGGGGACAGCGCAATCAGCCCCAGCATTTT
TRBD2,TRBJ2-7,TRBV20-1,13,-,CSARASGSYEQYF,TGCAGTGCTAGGGCTAGCGGGAGCTACGAGCAGTACTTC
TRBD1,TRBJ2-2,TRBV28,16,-,CASCVSGQGNTGELFF,TGTGCCAGTTGTGTCTCGGGACAGGGCAACACCGGGGAGCTGTTTTTT
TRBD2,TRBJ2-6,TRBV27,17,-,CASTPGAGDSGANVLTF,TGTGCCAGCACCCCGGGTGCGGGAGACTCTGGGGCCAACGTCCTGACTTTC
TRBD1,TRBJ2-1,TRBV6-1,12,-,CASSPDRDEQFF,TGTGCCAGCAGCCCGGACAGGGATGAGCAGTTCTTC
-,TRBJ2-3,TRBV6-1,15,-,CASSEVSGPSDTQYF,TGTGCCAGCAGTGAAGTTTCTGGGCCCTCGGATACGCAGTATTTT
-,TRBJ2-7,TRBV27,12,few,CASSGGSYEQYF,TGTGCCAGCAGTGGTGGGAGCTACGAGCAGTACTTC
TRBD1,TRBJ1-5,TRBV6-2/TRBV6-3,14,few,CASRGDRVFQPQHF,TGTGCCAGCCGAGGGGACAGGGTCTTTCAGCCCCAGCATTTT
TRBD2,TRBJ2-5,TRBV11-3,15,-,CASSLDGRAGETQYF,TGTGCCAGCAGCTTAGACGGGAGGGCCGGGGAGACCCAGTACTTC
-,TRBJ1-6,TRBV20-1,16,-,CSARDRALANNSPLHF,TGCAGTGCTAGAGACAGGGCTTTAGCAAATAATTCACCCCTCCACTTT
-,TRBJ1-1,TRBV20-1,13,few,CSAGIGANTEAFF,TGCAGTGCCGGAATCGGGGCGAACACTGAAGCTTTCTTT
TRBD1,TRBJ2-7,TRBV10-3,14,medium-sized,CAISDTGGAYEQYF,TGTGCCATCAGTGATACAGGGGGCGCTTACGAGCAGTACTTC
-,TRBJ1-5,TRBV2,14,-,CASSPDRWNQPQHF,TGTGCCAGCAGTCCAGACAGGTGGAATCAGCCCCAGCATTTT
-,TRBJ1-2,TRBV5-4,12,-,CASSGKRIGYTF,TGTGCCAGCAGCGGGAAACGTATTGGCTACACCTTC
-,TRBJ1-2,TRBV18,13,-,CASSPQGVSGYTF,TGTGCCAGCTCACCACAAGGGGTCTCTGGCTACACCTTC
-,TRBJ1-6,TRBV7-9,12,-,CASSGNNSPLHF,TGTGCCAGCAGCGGGAATAATTCACCCCTCCACTTT
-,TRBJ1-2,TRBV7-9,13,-,CASSDSRNYGYTF,TGTGCCAGCAGCGACAGCCGCAACTATGGCTACACCTTC
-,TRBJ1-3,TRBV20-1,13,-,CSATNASGNTIYF,TGCAGTGCTACTAACGCCTCTGGAAACACCATATATTTT
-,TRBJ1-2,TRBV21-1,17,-,CASSSKTGTPANYGYTF,TGTGCCAGCAGCAGTAAAACCGGGACACCTGCTAACTATGGCTACACCTTC
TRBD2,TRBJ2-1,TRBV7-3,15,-,CASSSGGALHHEQFF,TGTGCCAGCAGCAGCGGGGGGGCCCTACACCATGAGCAGTTCTTC